Below are 4 T cell receptor beta chains sequenced from a single sample in a study of tissue T cells after allogeneic stem cell transplantation. The method was immunoSEQ multiplex PCR; TCRdb's version includes in-frame clones alone and lacks a portion of them. This sample has around 50,000 clones, with 73% found just once. The specimen sequenced was sorted cells pooled from one or two spleens. These receptors all stem from a pool of C57BL/6 mice in good health.

Comment on this clone: The gene symbols are mouse symbols. The CDR3 goes on 1 residue after the read ends, and that part is filled in from the germline J gene. This chain uses TRBV3 with TRBJ1-5; D remains unclear. This CDR3 is 15 amino acids long. The germline V gene has CDR1 SNHLY and CDR2 FYNGKV (reference sequence). The V and J ends lost 1 base and 1 base respectively, with 8 bases between them. The CDR3 loop reads CASSLGRWNNQAPLF. CDR3 DNA, as far as it was read: TGTGCCAGCAGCTTAGGGAGATGGAACAACCAGGCTCCGCTT.

About this clone: Genes and germline come from the mouse. Coverage ceases 1 residue before the CDR3 finishes, and the germline J gene fills in the end. This chain links TRBV4 with TRBJ1-4; 10 nucleotides match TRBD1. Looked up from germline, CDR1 is LGHDT and CDR2 is YNNKQL (reference sequence). This CDR3 is built from 15 residues. With V trimmed by 5 bases and J by 3 bases, 3 bases remained unmatched. The CDR3 protein is CASSPTGGPNERLFF. The CDR3 bases that were read are TGTGCCAGCAGCCCGACAGGGGGCCCCAACGAAAGATTATTT.

As concerns this clone: Genes here carry mouse names. The DNA ends 1 residue before the CDR3 does, and the rest of the CDR3 is filled in from the germline J gene. This chain joins TRBV19 and TRBJ1-6; weak D call: TRBD1 (5 bases). TRBJ1-6 is known as an ORF, though its function is uncertain. CDR1 is FNHDT, CDR2 SITEND, per germline (reference sequence). V gave up 4 bases and J gave up 5 bases, with 13 bases separating them. CDR3 length: 15 amino acids. Here the CDR3 reads CASSSHGGDNSPLYF. CDR3 DNA, as far as it was read: TGTGCCAGCAGTTCCCACGGGGGGGATAATTCGCCCCTCTAC.

As concerns this clone: Gene labels here are mouse ones. The missing CDR3 end, 1 residue past where the read stops, is filled in from the germline J gene. This sequence joins TRBV12-2 and TRBJ2-5; tentative D call: TRBD2 (6 bases). Trimming shortened V by 0 bases and J by 0 bases, and 12 bases separated the two germline ends. The CDR3 loop spans 16 amino acids. Germline V gene lookup returns CDR1 SGHLS and CDR2 HYDKME. This CDR3 is CASSLPTGGNQDTQYF. CDR3 bases read: TGTGCCAGCTCTCTCCCGACGGGGGGTAACCAAGACACCCAGTAC.